This TCR beta chain was identified during a study of early stage breast cancer tumors. On the study more broadly: Most invasive tumors, about 80% of the 16, were ER+/PR+/HER2-. Among around 12 ER+/PR+/HER2- tumors, eight were ductal, four lobular.

Assay used: immunoSEQ multiplex PCR; TCRdb lists only in-frame clones, some missing. The table lists roughly 5,000 clones, roughly 72% of them singletons. CDR1 is LNHDA and CDR2 is SQIVND in the germline V gene (reference sequence). The CDR3 is 15 amino acids. V was clipped by 5 bases and J by 4 bases; unmatched bases: 8. Tumor samples used roughly 17-55 mg of diced tissue. Study-wide findings and caveats: Enriched TCRB sequences shared across patients were mostly commonly generated sequences.

This clone was detected a few times. Its matching antigen is unknown. The chain links TRBV19 to TRBJ2-7; 10 nucleotides agree with TRBD2. Sequenced: breast tumor tissue. The receptor was derived from a person aged 60 to 70 with breast cancer. The CDR3 reads CASSFGGLAAYEQYF. CDR3 DNA sequence: TGTGCCAGTAGTTTCGGAGGACTAGCGGCTTACGAGCAGTACTTC.